The 19 T cell receptor beta chains below all came from one sample that was sequenced in a study of blood T cell repertoires in COVID-19. The protocol was immunoSEQ multiplex PCR, while the TCRdb copy is restricted to in-frame clones and leaves out a portion. The sample includes 250,000 to 300,000 clones, about nine tenths of them seen just once. Input material: peripheral blood. The receptors here all came from a woman aged 50 to 60 who had recovered from COVID-19.

The gene calls are TRBV6-5 and TRBJ1-2; maybe TRBD1 (5 bases). Per the germline V gene, CDR1 is MNHEY and CDR2 is SVGAGI. The CDR3 consists of 15 residues. V dropped 3 bases and J dropped 4 bases, with 15 bases sitting between them. CDR3 loop: CASSYSQGASYGYTF. The CDR3 bases are TGTGCCAGCAGTTATTCTCAGGGTGCCAGCTATGGCTACACCTTC.

This chain uses TRBV3-1 (or the pseudogene TRBV3-2) with TRBJ1-1; no firm D call. V was cut by 2 bases and J by 0 bases, with 4 bases left in between. Germline V gene sequence: CDR1 LGHDT, CDR2 YNNKEL (reference sequence). The CDR3 spans 13 residues. CDR3 region: CASSQLMNTEAFF. CDR3 sequence (DNA): TGTGCCAGCAGCCAACTTATGAACACTGAAGCTTTCTTT.

This sequence joins TRBV3-1 (or the pseudogene TRBV3-2) and TRBJ2-5; 7 bases are shared with TRBD1. Germline values: CDR1 LGHDT, CDR2 YNNKEL (reference sequence). This CDR3 has 14 amino acids. The V segment lost 4 bases and the J segment 2 bases; nucleotides outside the gene matches: 4. The CDR3 region is CASSPPGQQETQYF. The CDR3 nucleotides are TGTGCCAGCAGCCCTCCGGGACAGCAAGAGACCCAGTACTTC.

The chain has TRBV25-1 and TRBJ1-1; D perhaps matches TRBD1 (5 bases). CDR3 size: 13 residues. V was pared by 5 bases and J by 5 bases, with 12 bases between. Looked up from germline, CDR1 is MGHDK and CDR2 is SYGVNS. The CDR3 nucleotides read TGTGCCAGCAGTCAGGGCCTTCGAACTGAAGCTTTCTTT. Amino acid sequence: CASSQGLRTEAFF.

The V gene is TRBV9, the J gene TRBJ2-1; TRBD1 agrees at 8 bases. This CDR3 is 16 amino acids long. Per germline, CDR1 SGDLS and CDR2 YYNGEE. V shed 0 bases and J 7 bases; nucleotides not matched to a gene: 9. The CDR3 is CASSVGPRGRQNEQFF. The CDR3 DNA follows: TGTGCCAGCAGCGTAGGGCCCAGGGGGCGGCAGAATGAGCAGTTCTTC.

The rearrangement joins TRBV30 to TRBJ1-1; D call uncertain. The V gene's germline CDR1 is GTSNPN and CDR2 SVGIG (reference sequence). The CDR3 is 14 residues long. The V end was cut by 3 bases, the J end by 0 bases, with 11 bases between. CDR3 in DNA: TGTGCCTGGAGCCACGGGTCGTTGAACACTGAAGCTTTCTTT. Amino acids: CAWSHGSLNTEAFF.

This clone has a single count. The chain is built from TRBV30 and TRBJ1-2; D perhaps matches TRBD1 (6 bases). Trimming removed 0 bases from V and 6 bases from J, with 11 bases in between. This CDR3 is 13 amino acids long. Germline V gene sequence: CDR1 GTSNPN, CDR2 SVGIG (reference sequence). DNA for the CDR3: TGTGCCTGGAGTGTCGCCAGGGGCAATGGCTACACCTTC. It codes for CAWSVARGNGYTF.

This clone was seen repeatedly, ten times or more. The gene calls are TRBV4-1 and TRBJ1-2; D possibly corresponds to TRBD1 (6 bases). V was cut by 1 base and J by 3 bases, with 12 bases left in between. Germline assignment: CDR1 MGHRA and CDR2 YSYEKL. This CDR3 region has 15 residues. CDR3 sequence (DNA): TGCGCCAGCAGCCAAGGGTTCCACAGGGACTATGGCTACACCTTC. Residues: CASSQGFHRDYGYTF.

The chain has TRBV28 and TRBJ1-2; 7 bases map to TRBD1. Germline assignment: CDR1 MDHEN and CDR2 SYDVKM. Losses at the gene ends were 1 base for V and 8 bases for J; bases not matched to a gene: 4. The CDR3 is 13 amino acids. The CDR3 bases are TGTGCCAGCAGTTTATCGACAGGGTTAGGCTACACCTTC. This encodes CASSLSTGLGYTF.

The J gene is TRBJ2-2, the V gene TRBV18; 7 nucleotides align to TRBD1. V was pared by 2 bases and J by 4 bases, with 7 bases of the junction left unmatched. There are 16 residues in the CDR3. Germline V gene lookup returns CDR1 KGHSH and CDR2 LQKENI. As DNA, the CDR3 is TGTGCCAGCTCACCAGACAGGGCGCGGAGCACCGGGGAGCTGTTTTTT. Translated: CASSPDRARSTGELFF.

This clone was observed a single time. The chain is built from TRBV10-3 and TRBJ1-6; D is unresolved. Germline CDR1 and CDR2: ENHRY and SYGVKD. The CDR3 loop spans 17 amino acids. V gave up 0 bases and J gave up 0 bases, with 9 bases separating them. The CDR3 DNA follows: TGTGCCATCAGTGAGTCGGGGAGGAGCTCCTATAATTCACCCCTCCACTTT. This codes for CAISESGRSSYNSPLHF.

The rearrangement joins TRBV5-1 to TRBJ1-1; TRBD1 matches 7 bases. Per the germline V gene, CDR1 is SGHRS and CDR2 is YFSETQ. The CDR3 has 13 amino acids. Trimming took 3 bases from V and 9 from J; bases not matched to a gene: 8. Here the CDR3 reads CASSSSRQGQAFF. As DNA, the CDR3 is TGCGCCAGCAGCTCATCCCGACAGGGTCAAGCTTTCTTT.

The CDR3 bases are TGTGCCAGCAGCTTGGCCGGGCAGGGGGACGGCTACACCTTC. Protein sequence: CASSLAGQGDGYTF. The rearrangement links TRBV5-4 to TRBJ1-2; 7 nucleotides line up with TRBD1. The germline CDR1 and CDR2 sequences are SGHNT and YYREEE (reference sequence). J lost 8 bases, V lost 0 bases, and 7 bases had no gene match. The CDR3 totals 14 residues.

This chain connects TRBV20-1 to TRBJ2-7; D perhaps matches TRBD1 (7 bases). Germline V gene sequence: CDR1 DFQATT, CDR2 SNEGSKA (reference sequence). The CDR3 is made up of 13 amino acids. Trimming removed 3 bases at V and 3 bases at J, with 12 bases between. This CDR3 is CSASAGQYYEQYF. The CDR3, as DNA: TGCAGTGCTAGTGCGGGACAGTACTACGAGCAGTACTTC.

The count of this clone is one. The chain carries TRBV5-6 and TRBJ1-6; a possible D gene is TRBD1 (5 bases). CDR3 length: 14 amino acids. CDR1 is SGHDT and CDR2 is YYEEEE in the germline V gene. With 1 base removed from V and 6 bases from J, the gap between germline ends came to 8 bases. The CDR3 nucleotides are TGTGCCAGCAGCTTGTCAGGGTTTAATTCACCCCTCCACTTT. It encodes CASSLSGFNSPLHF.

The genes are TRBV30 and TRBJ1-3; no clear D. The CDR3 totals 13 residues. The V gene's germline CDR1 is GTSNPN and CDR2 SVGIG (reference sequence). Trimming took off 3 bases at V and 1 base at J, with 7 bases between the two ends. CDR3: CAWSLSSGNTIYF. The CDR3 region has the DNA TGTGCCTGGAGCTTGTCGTCTGGAAACACCATATATTTT.

With regard to this clone: Other DNA sequences in the same sample also yield this CDR3. The V and J genes are TRBV30 and TRBJ1-1; a weak D match, TRBD1 (5 bases). The germline CDR1 and CDR2 sequences are GTSNPN and SVGIG (reference sequence). The CDR3 has 12 residues. The V and J ends lost 4 bases and 1 base respectively, with 7 bases between them. CDR3 residues: CAWTGGNTEAFF. The DNA of the CDR3 is TGTGCCTGGACCGGGGGGAACACTGAAGCTTTCTTT. Together with reference TRBV30 and TRBJ1-1, the CDR3 gives the full variable domain: SQTIHQWPATLVQPVGSPLSLECTVEGTSNPNLYWYRQAAGRGLQLLFYSVGIGQISSEVPQNLSASRPQDRQFILSSKKLLLSDSGFYLCAWTGGNTEAFFGQGTRLTVV.

The V gene is TRBV9, the J gene TRBJ2-3; 8 bases fit TRBD2. Germline CDR1 and CDR2: SGDLS and YYNGEE. V dropped 2 bases and J dropped 6; count of bases not matched to a gene: 5. The CDR3 spans 14 residues. The CDR3 reads CASSVLTSEDTQYF. In DNA, the CDR3 is TGTGCCAGCAGCGTCTTGACTAGCGAGGATACGCAGTATTTT.

On this clone itself: A junction boundary mismatches the germline segment, possibly from a read error. This chain links TRBV7-7 with TRBJ1-1, with 9 bases fitting TRBD1. Looked up from germline, CDR1 is SSHAT and CDR2 is FNYEAQ (reference sequence). The CDR3 has 16 residues. This CDR3 is CASSPWTGVGNTEAFF. The CDR3 DNA reads TGTGCTAGCAGCCCTTGGACAGGGGTCGGGAACACTGAAGCTTTCTTT.